This is a list of T cell receptor beta chains from one sample in a study of blood T cell repertoires in COVID-19. Sequencing was performed with immunoSEQ multiplex PCR; in TCRdb, only in-frame clones are kept and a portion is missing. The sample records 25,000 to 35,000 clones, about 80% being singletons. The sequenced material came from peripheral blood. These receptors were taken from a woman in her seventies with acute or convalescent COVID-19. The CDR3 runs from the conserved cysteine through the conserved F or W. D genes are given only for firm matches. A clone size is listed for some rows: how often the clone was seen (once, few, many), or a class if it is expanded.

length: 16; size: .; J: TRBJ2-1; D: .; V: TRBV18; DNA: TGTGCCAGCTCACCACAGAATCTAGCCTTAAACAATGAGCAGTTCTTC; CDR3: CASSPQNLALNNEQFF
length: 13; size: .; J: TRBJ2-7; D: .; V: TRBV7-9; DNA: TGTGCCAGCAGCTTAGTATTGGGAGACGAGCAGTACTTC; CDR3: CASSLVLGDEQYF
length: 16; size: .; J: TRBJ2-5; D: TRBD2; V: TRBV27; DNA: TGTGCCAGCAGCATTACTAGCGGGAGTGGTCAAGAGACCCAGTACTTC; CDR3: CASSITSGSGQETQYF
length: 12; size: .; J: TRBJ2-7; D: TRBD1; V: TRBV2; DNA: TGTGCCACCACAGGGGGAAGAGGCGGGCAGTACTTC; CDR3: CATTGGRGGQYF
length: 16; size: .; J: TRBJ2-2; D: .; V: TRBV7-2; DNA: TGTGCCAGCAGCCCGCGGGGGGACAGGGTCACCGGGGAGCTGTTTTTT; CDR3: CASSPRGDRVTGELFF
length: 14; size: once; J: TRBJ2-1; D: TRBD2; V: TRBV13; DNA: TGTGCCAGCAGCTTAGAGGCGGGAGGGGTTGAGCAGTTCTTC; CDR3: CASSLEAGGVEQFF
length: 16; size: few; J: TRBJ1-1; D: .; V: TRBV7-8; DNA: TGTGCCAGCAGCCAAACGTCCAGAGCGCCGAACACTGAAGCTTTCTTT; CDR3: CASSQTSRAPNTEAFF
length: 14; size: .; J: TRBJ2-7; D: .; V: TRBV3-1/TRBV3-2; DNA: TGTGCCAGCAGCCAACTTCGCAGCGCAGCCGAGCAGTACTTC; CDR3: CASSQLRSAAEQYF
length: 16; size: .; J: TRBJ2-2; D: TRBD2; V: TRBV9; DNA: TGTGCCAGCAGCGTAGACCCCAGCGGGAGCACCGGGGAGCTGTTTTTT; CDR3: CASSVDPSGSTGELFF
length: 18; size: few; J: TRBJ2-7; D: .; V: TRBV30; DNA: TGTGCCTGGAGTTCGAACAGGGTTCTCGAACCCCTTAGCCACGAGCAGTACTTC; CDR3: CAWSSNRVLEPLSHEQYF
length: 14; size: .; J: TRBJ2-5; D: .; V: TRBV20-1; DNA: TGCAGTGCTAGTCATTCCGCGGGACAAGAGACCCAGTACTTC; CDR3: CSASHSAGQETQYF
length: 15; size: .; J: TRBJ2-6; D: .; V: TRBV5-1; DNA: TGCGCCAGCAGCCCGCAGGGTTTGGGGGCCAACGTCCTGACTTTC; CDR3: CASSPQGLGANVLTF
length: 14; size: .; J: TRBJ2-7; D: TRBD2; V: TRBV18; DNA: TGTGCCAGCTCCTACAGCGGGGGGGCCGGCGAGCAGTACTTC; CDR3: CASSYSGGAGEQYF
length: 13; size: .; J: TRBJ1-1; D: TRBD1; V: TRBV10-3; DNA: TGTGCCATCAGTGCTACAGGGGACACTGAAGCTTTCTTT; CDR3: CAISATGDTEAFF
length: 14; size: .; J: TRBJ2-5; D: .; V: TRBV29-1; DNA: TGCAGCGTTGTAACAGGGATGGTCGGAGAGACCCAGTACTTC; CDR3: CSVVTGMVGETQYF
length: 15; size: .; J: TRBJ2-3; D: TRBD1; V: TRBV3-1/TRBV3-2; DNA: TGTGCCAGCAGCGCTGTCGGGACAGGCACAGATACGCAGTATTTT; CDR3: CASSAVGTGTDTQYF
length: 16; size: few; J: TRBJ1-5; D: TRBD1; V: TRBV3-1/TRBV3-2; DNA: TGTGCCAGCAGCCAAGAAGGGACAGGGGTCAATCAGCCCCAGCATTTT; CDR3: CASSQEGTGVNQPQHF
length: 18; size: .; J: TRBJ2-7; D: TRBD2; V: TRBV4-3; DNA: TGCGCCAGCAGCCAAGATACCCACAGCGGGGGGGCCGTATACGAGCAGTACTTC; CDR3: CASSQDTHSGGAVYEQYF
length: 12; size: .; J: TRBJ2-5; D: TRBD2; V: TRBV9; DNA: TGTGCCAGTTCTAGCGGCCAAGAGACCCAGTACTTC; CDR3: CASSSGQETQYF
length: 13; size: .; J: TRBJ2-5; D: TRBD1; V: TRBV7-8; DNA: TGTGCCAGCAGCCGTGACAGGGGAGAGACCCAGTACTTC; CDR3: CASSRDRGETQYF
length: 16; size: .; J: TRBJ2-1; D: TRBD1; V: TRBV5-3; DNA: TGTGCCAGAAAGGTACAGGGGGAAGAGGGTAACAATGAGCAGTTCTTC; CDR3: CARKVQGEEGNNEQFF
length: 12; size: few; J: TRBJ2-7; D: .; V: TRBV7-2; DNA: TGTGCCAGCAGCTTATGGGGGCACGAGCAGTACTTC; CDR3: CASSLWGHEQYF
length: 15; size: many; J: TRBJ2-1; D: TRBD2; V: TRBV7-8; DNA: TGTGCCAGCAGTTATTCATCCGGGACTAATAATGAGCAGTTCTTC; CDR3: CASSYSSGTNNEQFF
length: 15; size: .; J: TRBJ2-1; D: .; V: TRBV27; DNA: TGTGCCAGCAGTCCCCTGCGGGATCCCGTCTATGAGCAGTTCTTC; CDR3: CASSPLRDPVYEQFF
length: 14; size: .; J: TRBJ1-1; D: .; V: TRBV5-1; DNA: TGCGCCAGCAGCTTAAAGACAGGAGGCACTGAAGCTTTCTTT; CDR3: CASSLKTGGTEAFF
length: 16; size: .; J: TRBJ2-3; D: TRBD2; V: TRBV9; DNA: TGTGCCAGCAGCGGACCTAGCGGGGTTGACACAGATACGCAGTATTTT; CDR3: CASSGPSGVDTDTQYF
length: 13; size: few; J: TRBJ1-2; D: TRBD1; V: TRBV18; DNA: TGTGCCAGCTCACTACAGGGGAGCGATGGCTACACCTTC; CDR3: CASSLQGSDGYTF
length: 14; size: .; J: TRBJ2-2; D: TRBD2; V: TRBV18; DNA: TGTGCCAGCTCACCGGGACTAGCTGCCGGGGAGCTGTTTTTT; CDR3: CASSPGLAAGELFF
length: 16; size: .; J: TRBJ1-5; D: TRBD1; V: TRBV15; DNA: TGTGCCACCAGCGAGGCAACCGGGACAGCTAATCAGCCCCAGCATTTT; CDR3: CATSEATGTANQPQHF
length: 17; size: .; J: TRBJ1-5; D: .; V: TRBV7-8; DNA: TGTGCCAGCAGCCAGGGAGGAGTCCTTTATAGCAATCAGCCCCAGCATTTT; CDR3: CASSQGGVLYSNQPQHF
length: 14; size: .; J: TRBJ1-3; D: TRBD1; V: TRBV5-1; DNA: TGCGCCAGCAGCCGGGACAGCTCTGGAAACACCATATATTTT; CDR3: CASSRDSSGNTIYF
length: 13; size: .; J: TRBJ1-3; D: .; V: TRBV5-5; DNA: TGTGCCAGCAGCTCGGGACTTCTAAACACCATATATTTT; CDR3: CASSSGLLNTIYF
length: 17; size: .; J: TRBJ1-5; D: TRBD1; V: TRBV4-1; DNA: TGCGCCAGCAGCCAAGGATTCACAGGGGGCATCAATCAGCCCCAGCATTTT; CDR3: CASSQGFTGGINQPQHF
length: 11; size: .; J: TRBJ2-1; D: .; V: TRBV30; DNA: TGTGCCTGGCGCTCCTACAATGAGCAGTTCTTC; CDR3: CAWRSYNEQFF
length: 15; size: .; J: TRBJ2-5; D: .; V: TRBV25-1; DNA: TGTGCCAGCAGTGGTAAGATCCGGGACTTGGAGACCCAGTACTTC; CDR3: CASSGKIRDLETQYF
length: 18; size: .; J: TRBJ1-3; D: TRBD1; V: TRBV11-2; DNA: TGTGCCAGCAGCTCCGGGACAGGGGCGTTGGTGTCAGGAAACACCATATATTTT; CDR3: CASSSGTGALVSGNTIYF
length: 13; size: .; J: TRBJ2-7; D: .; V: TRBV6-6; DNA: TGTGCCAGCAGTTACGCGGGGGCGGGAGAGCAGTACTTC; CDR3: CASSYAGAGEQYF